Presented here are 18 T cell receptor beta chains from one specimen sequenced in a study of response to subunit inactivated influenza vaccine. TCRdb re-called the RT-PCR reads through MiXCR, storing one row per CDR3 protein. The data contain approximately 680,000 distinct CDR3 sequences, around 14% of them singletons. The material sequenced was PBMCs from blood, taken 11 to 12 days after vaccination. Source of these receptors: a man between 50 and 59 years old who received an inactivated influenza vaccine.

The chain employs TRBV20-1 and TRBJ2-5; D unclear. Trimming removed 1 base at V and 4 bases at J, with 7 bases between. The CDR3 length is 12 residues. Germline assignment: CDR1 DFQATT and CDR2 SNEGSKA (reference sequence). As DNA, the CDR3 is TGCAGTGCTAGAGGAGATTCAGAGACCCAGTACTTC. Encoded protein: CSARGDSETQYF.

V usage is TRBV30 and J usage is TRBJ2-7; D remains ambiguous. The CDR3 spans 11 residues. CDR1 and CDR2 (germline): GTSNPN, SVGIG (reference sequence). V was trimmed by 2 bases and J by 2 bases, leaving 4 bases between them. CDR3 in DNA: TGTGCCTGGAGTCCCGCCTACGAGCAGTACTTC. This sequence encodes CAWSPAYEQYF.

The CDR3 reads CASNPVISGRNNEQFF. The CDR3 nucleotides read TGTGCCAGCAACCCCGTTATTAGCGGGAGAAATAATGAGCAGTTCTTC. V and J are TRBV28 and TRBJ2-1; 9 bases are shared with TRBD2. The length of the CDR3 is 16 residues. J gave up 7 bases and V 7 bases, and 14 bases lay outside the gene matches. Germline assignment: CDR1 MDHEN and CDR2 SYDVKM.

The chain is built from TRBV2 and TRBJ1-1; D uncertain. Germline loops: CDR1 SNHLY, CDR2 FYNNEI. The CDR3 is made up of 12 amino acids. V dropped 4 bases and J dropped 5 bases, with 8 bases sitting between them. In nucleotides, the CDR3 is TGTGCCAGCAGTGGAGTGGGGACTGAAGCTTTCTTT. This sequence encodes CASSGVGTEAFF.

This chain uses TRBV11-2 with TRBJ2-2; perhaps TRBD2 as D (6 bases). V shed 2 bases and J shed 0 bases, with 10 bases lying between them. Germline V lookup: CDR1 SGHAT, CDR2 FQNNGV. The CDR3 is 16 amino acids. The CDR3: CASSLSRGTNTGELFF. Here the CDR3 DNA reads TGTGCCAGCAGCTTATCCCGCGGGACGAACACCGGGGAGCTGTTTTTT.

This clonotype was seen ten or more times. V is TRBV6-5 and J is TRBJ2-7, with unresolved D. Per the germline V gene, CDR1 is MNHEY and CDR2 is SVGAGI. This CDR3 comprises 14 residues. The V gene lost 0 bases and the J gene lost 2 bases, with 8 bases spanning the gap. The CDR3 loop is CASSYSGFTYEQYF. The CDR3 nucleotides are TGTGCCAGCAGTTACTCGGGGTTTACCTACGAGCAGTACTTC.

This clonotype was counted between two and nine times. CDR3 loop: CASKGPHRGPAEQYF. DNA for the CDR3: TGTGCCAGCAAAGGCCCCCACAGGGGACCCGCCGAGCAGTACTTC. The V call is TRBV28, the J call TRBJ2-7, with 7 bases identical to TRBD1. The CDR3 contains 15 residues. Trimming took 7 bases from V and 6 from J; bases not matched to a gene: 15. Germline CDR1 and CDR2: MDHEN and SYDVKM.

J is TRBJ2-2 and V is TRBV6-2 or TRBV6-3, with D possibly being TRBD1 (5 bases). The V end was cut by 0 bases, the J end by 6 bases, with 8 bases between. The CDR3 runs 14 residues. In germline, CDR1 is MNHEY, CDR2 SVGEGT. CDR3 sequence reads: CASSYSTDAGELFF. In nucleotides, the CDR3 is TGTGCCAGCAGTTACTCGACAGACGCCGGGGAGCTGTTTTTT.

This clonotype was detected only a few times. V and J are TRBV4-3 and TRBJ1-2; D uncertain. The ends were cut back, 1 base at V and 4 bases at J, with 13 bases in the middle. This CDR3 is built from 15 residues. Germline V gives CDR1 LGHNA, CDR2 YSLEER. The DNA of the CDR3 is TGCGCCAGCAGCCAAGGGATGGGGATTGGCTATGGCTACACCTTC. This gives the protein CASSQGMGIGYGYTF.

The table lists this clonotype with a few counts. The V and J genes are TRBV12-3 or TRBV12-4 and TRBJ2-1, with 11 bases fitting TRBD2. The ends lost 6 bases at V and 9 bases at J; junction bases unmatched: 4. The CDR3 loop spans 13 amino acids. CDR3 sequence: CASRPGLAVEQFF. CDR3 DNA: TGTGCCAGCAGACCGGGACTAGCGGTTGAGCAGTTCTTC.

This clonotype was observed a handful of times. The limits of the CDR3 on the DNA are not certain, so only TCRdb's listed CDR3 is given. The gene calls are TRBV7-2 and TRBJ2-5. The CDR3 length is 17 residues, termini included. Germline values: CDR1 SGHTA, CDR2 FQGNSA. CDR3 sequence reads: CASSFLWGIELPETQYF.

The V and J genes are TRBV7-2 and TRBJ1-5; TRBD1 agrees at 8 bases. Per the germline V gene, CDR1 is SGHTA and CDR2 is FQGNSA. The CDR3 has 13 residues. V trimming: 4 bases; J trimming: 7 bases; junction bases outside the gene matches: 3. DNA for the CDR3: TGTGCCAGCAGCTACAGGGGGGGACAGCCCCAGCATTTT. Its protein product is CASSYRGGQPQHF.

V and J are TRBV6-1 and TRBJ2-2; D gene uncertain. With 7 bases removed from V and 1 base from J, the gap between germline ends came to 13 bases. CDR3 length: 15 amino acids. CDR1 and CDR2 from the germline V gene are MNHNS and SASEGT. CDR3 amino acids: CASTKGDLNTGELFF. The CDR3 DNA follows: TGTGCCAGCACAAAGGGCGACTTGAACACCGGGGAGCTGTTTTTT.

This clonotype was observed a handful of times. The J gene is TRBJ2-1, the V gene TRBV2; D gene uncertain. Per the germline V gene, CDR1 is SNHLY and CDR2 is FYNNEI. The length of the CDR3 is 13 residues. V lost 7 bases and J 2 bases, leaving 9 bases between the germline ends. The DNA of the CDR3 is TGTGCCAGCACAGCGATCCCCTACAATGAGCAGTTCTTC. Protein: CASTAIPYNEQFF. Full variable domain (remainder filled in from reference TRBV2 and TRBJ2-1): EPEVTQTPSHQVTQMGQEVILRCVPISNHLYFYWYRQILGQKVEFLVSFYNNEISEKSEIFDDQFSVERPDGSNFTLKIRSTKLEDSAMYFCASTAIPYNEQFFGPGTRLTVL.

J is TRBJ2-5 and V is TRBV4-3; D is possibly TRBD2 (5 bases). With 0 bases removed from V and 5 bases from J, the gap between germline ends came to 16 bases. This CDR3 has 16 residues. Germline V CDR1 and CDR2: LGHNA, YSLEER. The DNA of the CDR3 is TGCGCCAGCAGCCAAGAAATAGTGCCGGGGTTGGAGACCCAGTACTTC. Its protein is CASSQEIVPGLETQYF.

This clonotype was recorded a few times. The gene calls are TRBV6-2 or TRBV6-3 and TRBJ2-5; D is ambiguous. This CDR3 spans 16 amino acids. Trimming took off 0 bases at V and 3 bases at J, with 14 bases between the two ends. Looked up from germline, CDR1 is MNHEY and CDR2 is SVGEGT. The CDR3 DNA is TGTGCCAGCAGTTACTCTGGTAGGCCTCGAGAAGAGACCCAGTACTTC. Its translation is CASSYSGRPREETQYF.

The chain couples TRBV5-1 to TRBJ2-1, with 14 bases that match TRBD2. Germline CDR1 SGHRS, CDR2 YFSETQ. CDR3 length: 15 residues. The V segment lost 4 bases and the J segment 13 bases; nucleotides outside the gene matches: 10. The CDR3 coding sequence is TGCGCCAGCAGCCTCGGGGGACTAGCGGGAGTAGGTCAGTTCTTC. This sequence encodes CASSLGGLAGVGQFF. Variable domain in full (rest from reference TRBV5-1 and TRBJ2-1): KAGVTQTPRYLIKTRGQQVTLSCSPISGHRSVSWYQQTPGQGLQFLFEYFSETQRNKGNFPGRFSGRQFSNSRSEMNVSTLELGDSALYLCASSLGGLAGVGQFFGPGTRLTVL.

This clonotype occurred a few times. The chain employs TRBV9 and TRBJ2-7, with 7 bases aligning to TRBD2. Unmatched junction bases numbered 8, after V lost 0 bases and J lost 5 bases. Germline values: CDR1 SGDLS, CDR2 YYNGEE. The CDR3 consists of 15 residues. The CDR3 coding sequence is TGTGCCAGCAGCGTAGACGGGAGCGCGGGGGACGAGCAGTACTTC. It encodes CASSVDGSAGDEQYF.